Included here is one T cell receptor (beta chain) sequence, with context. This receptor's antigen is unknown. Per-base qualities were not stored, and no clone one base away is much larger. The trial excluded patients who had a history of autoimmune disease or were on systemic immunosuppression. Peripheral blood for TCR sequencing was drawn from every dose cohort at baseline, at cycle 4 day 1 and at cycle 7 day 1. The samples were taken from a phase I, first-in-human, multicenter, open-label dose-escalation trial of ivuxolimab. Adults with locally advanced or metastatic melanoma, renal cell carcinoma, hepatocellular carcinoma or head and neck squamous cell carcinoma were enrolled in the trial. CD4+ and CD8+ T cells were sorted separately from peripheral blood before TCR sequencing. The CDR3, cysteine through phenylalanine, is 16 amino acids long. This entry keeps only the CDR3 DNA: 48 bases, framed from base 1. Reading the germline V gene gives CDR1 LGHNA and CDR2 YSLEER. V trim: 0 bases; J trim: 6 bases; unmatched bases: 6.

The entry originates in a study of OX40 agonist ivuxolimab in advanced cancers. Context from the whole study: Ivuxolimab was a fully human IgG2 agonistic monoclonal antibody targeting the costimulatory receptor OX40 (CD134). Three dose-escalation patients achieved partial responses, one with hepatocellular carcinoma and two with cutaneous melanoma. Peripheral TCRbeta sequencing was intended to test whether TCR sequence diversity was altered and clonal T-cell expansion was caused by ivuxolimab. Of the 50 or so patients in dose escalation, around 20 had hepatocellular carcinoma, some 15 had melanoma, 9 had renal cell carcinoma and 9 had head and neck cancer. Patients were allowed to have had prior anti-PD-1, anti-PD-L1 or anti-CTLA-4 therapy, and around two fifths of the dose-escalation patients had been treated with checkpoint inhibitors. Intravenous ivuxolimab was administered to patients every 2 weeks at six dose levels: 0.01, 0.1, 0.3, 1.5, 3 and 10 mg/kg. A male proportion of around 81% and a mean age of around 60 years, ranging from 23 to 79, were recorded for the dose-escalation cohort. The monotherapy dose-escalation portion (N of about 57 patients) of the phase I ivuxolimab trial is reported in the paper. Study-wide conclusions, independent of this receptor: Which antigens the clonally expanded peripheral T cells were specific for was not determined. In the 0.1-3.0 mg/kg groups, partial responders had among the lowest normalized peripheral clonal expansion, particularly in CD8+ T cells. Low levels of normalized T-cell clonal expansion were also seen in some nonresponding patients. After ivuxolimab, CD8+ T cells had more expanded clones than CD4+ T cells on average. At doses from 0.1 to 3.0 mg/kg, clonal expansion was seen in both CD4+ and CD8+ blood T cells between baseline and week 6.

Genomic DNA was extracted from sorted cells for sequencing of the TCRbeta CDR3 region. The immunoSEQ Assay was used for sequencing of TCRbeta CDR3 regions. Held by TCRdb, this immuneACCESS table contains in-frame sequences only and omits some clones. Under half of the omission traces to an unresolved V gene where checked; the cause of the rest is unknown. Within this sample are 11,000 or so clones, with roughly 89% of them counted one time only. Approximately 50% of the sample lies in the top ten. This sequence uses TRBV4-3 and TRBJ2-5; the central 11 bases match TRBD1. The TCR originated in an adult with an advanced solid tumor such as melanoma, head and neck, liver or kidney cancer. The sample was CD4+ or CD8+ T cells sorted from blood, taken in a trial of the OX40 agonist ivuxolimab. The encoded CDR3 is CASSQEGGQGGQTQYF. The DNA sequence follows: TGCGCCAGCAGCCAAGAAGGGGGACAGGGGGGACAGACCCAGTACTTC.